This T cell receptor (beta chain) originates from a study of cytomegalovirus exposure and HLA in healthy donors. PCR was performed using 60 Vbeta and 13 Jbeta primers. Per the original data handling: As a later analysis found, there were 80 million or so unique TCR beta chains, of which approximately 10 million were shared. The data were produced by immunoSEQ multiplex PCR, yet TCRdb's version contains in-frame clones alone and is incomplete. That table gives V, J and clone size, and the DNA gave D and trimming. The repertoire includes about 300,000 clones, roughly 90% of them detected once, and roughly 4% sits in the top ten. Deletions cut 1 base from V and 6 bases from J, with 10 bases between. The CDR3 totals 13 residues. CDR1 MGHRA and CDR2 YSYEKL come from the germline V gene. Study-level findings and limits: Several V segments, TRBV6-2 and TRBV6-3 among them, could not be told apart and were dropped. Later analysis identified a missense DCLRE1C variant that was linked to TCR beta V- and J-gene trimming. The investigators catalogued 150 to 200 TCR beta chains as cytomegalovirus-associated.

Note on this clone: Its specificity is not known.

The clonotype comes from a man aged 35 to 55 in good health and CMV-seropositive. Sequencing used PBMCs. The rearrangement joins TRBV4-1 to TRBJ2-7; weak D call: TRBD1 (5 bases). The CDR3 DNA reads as TGCGCCAGCAGCCAAGCTAGGGGCCTCGAGCAGTACTTC. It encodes CASSQARGLEQYF.